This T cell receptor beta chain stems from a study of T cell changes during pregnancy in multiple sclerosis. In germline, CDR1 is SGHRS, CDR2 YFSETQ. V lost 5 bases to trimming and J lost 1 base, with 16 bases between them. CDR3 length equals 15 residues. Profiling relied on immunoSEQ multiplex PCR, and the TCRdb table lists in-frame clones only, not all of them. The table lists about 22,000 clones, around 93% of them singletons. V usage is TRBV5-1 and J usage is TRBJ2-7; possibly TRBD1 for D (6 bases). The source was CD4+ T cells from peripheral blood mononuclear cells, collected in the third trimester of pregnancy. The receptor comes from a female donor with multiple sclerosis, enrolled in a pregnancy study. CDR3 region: CASSSGQPASYEQYF. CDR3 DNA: TGCGCCAGCAGTTCTGGACAGCCCGCGTCCTACGAGCAGTACTTC.